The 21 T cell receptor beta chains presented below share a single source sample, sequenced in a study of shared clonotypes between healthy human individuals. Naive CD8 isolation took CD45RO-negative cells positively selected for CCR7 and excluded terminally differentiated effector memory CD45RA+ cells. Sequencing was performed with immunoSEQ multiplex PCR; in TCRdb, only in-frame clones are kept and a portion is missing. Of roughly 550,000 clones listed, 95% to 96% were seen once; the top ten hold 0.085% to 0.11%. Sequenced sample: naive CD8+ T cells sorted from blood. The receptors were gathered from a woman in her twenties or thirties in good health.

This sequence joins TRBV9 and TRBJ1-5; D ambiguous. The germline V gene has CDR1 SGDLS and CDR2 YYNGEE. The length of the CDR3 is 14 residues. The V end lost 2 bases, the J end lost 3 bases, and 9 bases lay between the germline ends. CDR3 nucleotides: TGTGCCAGCAGCGTTTCTTGGTCCAATCAGCCCCAGCATTTT. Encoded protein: CASSVSWSNQPQHF.

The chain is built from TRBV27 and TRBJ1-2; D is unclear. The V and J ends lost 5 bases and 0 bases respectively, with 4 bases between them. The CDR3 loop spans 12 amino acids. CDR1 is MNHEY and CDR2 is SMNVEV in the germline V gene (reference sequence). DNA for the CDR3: TGTGCCAGCAGTCAAGCTAACTATGGCTACACCTTC. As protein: CASSQANYGYTF.

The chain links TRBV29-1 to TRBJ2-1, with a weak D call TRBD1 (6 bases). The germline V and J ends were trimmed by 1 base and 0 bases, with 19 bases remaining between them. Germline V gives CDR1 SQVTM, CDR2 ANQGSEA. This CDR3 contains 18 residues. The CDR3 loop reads CSVEAPPRLGGSYNEQFF. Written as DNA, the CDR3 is TGCAGCGTTGAAGCCCCCCCCCGGCTAGGGGGCTCCTACAATGAGCAGTTCTTC.

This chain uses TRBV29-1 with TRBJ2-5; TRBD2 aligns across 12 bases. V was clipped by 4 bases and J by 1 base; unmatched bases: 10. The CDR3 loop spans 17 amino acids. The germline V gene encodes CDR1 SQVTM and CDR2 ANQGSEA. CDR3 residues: CSVVRLAGDQIQETQYF. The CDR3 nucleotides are TGCAGCGTTGTGAGACTAGCGGGAGACCAAATCCAAGAGACCCAGTACTTC.

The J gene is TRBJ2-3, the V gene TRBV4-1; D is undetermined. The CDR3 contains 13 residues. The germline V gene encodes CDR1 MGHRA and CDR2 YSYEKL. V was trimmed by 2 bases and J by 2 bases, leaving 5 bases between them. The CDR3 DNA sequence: TGCGCCAGCAGCCAACGAAACACAGATACGCAGTATTTT. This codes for CASSQRNTDTQYF.

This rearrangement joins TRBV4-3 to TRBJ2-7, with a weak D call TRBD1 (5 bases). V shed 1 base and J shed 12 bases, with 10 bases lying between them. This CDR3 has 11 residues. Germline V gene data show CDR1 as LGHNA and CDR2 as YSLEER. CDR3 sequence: CASSQGRAMYF. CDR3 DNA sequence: TGCGCCAGCAGCCAAGGCAGGGCCATGTACTTC.

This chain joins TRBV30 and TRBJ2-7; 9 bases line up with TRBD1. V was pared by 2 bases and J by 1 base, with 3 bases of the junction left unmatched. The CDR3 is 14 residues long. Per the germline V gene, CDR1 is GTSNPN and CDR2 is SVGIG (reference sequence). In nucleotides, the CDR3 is TGTGCCTGGAGTATCGGGACAGGGTCCTACGAGCAGTACTTC. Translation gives CAWSIGTGSYEQYF.

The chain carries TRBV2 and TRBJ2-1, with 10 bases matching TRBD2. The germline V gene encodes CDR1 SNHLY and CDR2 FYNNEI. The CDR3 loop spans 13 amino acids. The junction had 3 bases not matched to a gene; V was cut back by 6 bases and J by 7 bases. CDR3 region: CASSSSGSNEQFF. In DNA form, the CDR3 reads TGTGCCAGCAGCTCTAGCGGGAGTAATGAGCAGTTCTTC.

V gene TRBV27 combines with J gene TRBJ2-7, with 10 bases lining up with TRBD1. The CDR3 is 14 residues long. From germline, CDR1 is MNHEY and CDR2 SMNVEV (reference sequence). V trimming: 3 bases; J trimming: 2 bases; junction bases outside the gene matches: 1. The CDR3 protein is CASSLDRGTYEQYF. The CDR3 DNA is TGTGCCAGCAGTTTGGACAGGGGGACCTACGAGCAGTACTTC.

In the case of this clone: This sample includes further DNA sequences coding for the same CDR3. The CDR3 sequence is CASSLSGSSYNEQFF. The CDR3 bases are TGTGCCAGCAGCTTAAGCGGCAGCTCCTACAATGAGCAGTTCTTC. The chain uses TRBV7-7 and TRBJ2-1, with D tentatively TRBD2 (5 bases). V gave up 2 bases and J gave up 0 bases, with 8 bases separating them. Germline lookup yields CDR1 SSHAT and CDR2 FNYEAQ (reference sequence). This CDR3 has 15 residues.

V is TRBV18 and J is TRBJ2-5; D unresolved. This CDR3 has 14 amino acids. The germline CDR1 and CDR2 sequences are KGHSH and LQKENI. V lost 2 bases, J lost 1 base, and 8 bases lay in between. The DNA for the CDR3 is TGTGCCAGCTCACCAACAACCCCCCAAGAGACCCAGTACTTC. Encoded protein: CASSPTTPQETQYF.

As DNA, the CDR3 is TGTGCCAGCGGACTAGCGAGCTACGAGCAGTACTTC. It codes for CASGLASYEQYF. The chain is built from TRBV7-8 and TRBJ2-7; TRBD2 matches at 9 bases. Germline V gene lookup returns CDR1 SGHVS and CDR2 FQNEAQ. CDR3 length equals 12 residues. Trimming cost V 8 bases and J 3 bases; bases outside gene matches: 2. The full variable domain, in which reference TRBV7-8 and TRBJ2-7 provide the parts outside the CDR3, is GAGVSQSPRYKVAKRGQDVALRCDPISGHVSLFWYQQALGQGPEFLTYFQNEAQLDKSGLPSDRFFAERPEGSVSTLKIQRTQQEDSAVYLCASGLASYEQYFGPGTRLTVT.

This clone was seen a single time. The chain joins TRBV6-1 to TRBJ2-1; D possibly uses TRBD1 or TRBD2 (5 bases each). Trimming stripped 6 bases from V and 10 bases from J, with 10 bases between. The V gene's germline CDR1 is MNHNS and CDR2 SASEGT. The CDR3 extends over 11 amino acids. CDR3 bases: TGTGCCAGCAGGAGGGGAGACGAGCAGTTCTTC. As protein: CASRRGDEQFF.

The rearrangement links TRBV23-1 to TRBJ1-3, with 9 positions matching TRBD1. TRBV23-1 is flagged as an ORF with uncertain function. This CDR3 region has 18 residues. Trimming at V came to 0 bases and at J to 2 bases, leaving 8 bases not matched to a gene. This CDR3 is CASSQSFGTGSTGNTIYF. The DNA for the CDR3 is TGCGCCAGCAGTCAATCGTTCGGGACAGGGTCTACTGGAAACACCATATATTTT.

The CDR3 sequence is CASSTISGTGGSYEQYF. The CDR3 DNA is TGTGCCAGCAGTACTATATCCGGGACAGGGGGCTCCTACGAGCAGTACTTC. J is TRBJ2-7 and V is TRBV27, with 11 nucleotides matching TRBD1. With V trimmed by 5 bases and J by 0 bases, 9 bases remained unmatched. Germline V gene lookup returns CDR1 MNHEY and CDR2 SMNVEV (reference sequence). This CDR3 region has 17 residues.

The CDR3 DNA follows: TGTGCTAGTGGTTTAGGAGGAGGAATCTATGGCTACACCTTC. This translates into CASGLGGGIYGYTF. This rearrangement joins TRBV12-5 to TRBJ1-2; no clear D gene. V was shortened by 3 bases and J by 4 bases, with 12 bases between the two germline ends. The CDR3 has 14 amino acids. CDR1 LGHNT and CDR2 FRNRAP come from the germline V gene.

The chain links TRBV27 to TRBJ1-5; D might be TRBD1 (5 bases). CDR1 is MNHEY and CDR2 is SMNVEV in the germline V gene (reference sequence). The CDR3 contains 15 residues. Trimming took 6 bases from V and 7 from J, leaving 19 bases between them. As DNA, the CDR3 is TGTGCCAGCAGCCCCGGGGAAGGGGCACTACAGCCCCAGCATTTT. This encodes CASSPGEGALQPQHF.

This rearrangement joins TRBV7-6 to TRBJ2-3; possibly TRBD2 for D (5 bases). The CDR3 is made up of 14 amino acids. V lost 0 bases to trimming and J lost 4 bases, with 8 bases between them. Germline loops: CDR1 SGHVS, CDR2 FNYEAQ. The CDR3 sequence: CASSLAVGADTQYF. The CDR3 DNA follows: TGTGCCAGCAGCTTAGCCGTGGGAGCAGATACGCAGTATTTT.

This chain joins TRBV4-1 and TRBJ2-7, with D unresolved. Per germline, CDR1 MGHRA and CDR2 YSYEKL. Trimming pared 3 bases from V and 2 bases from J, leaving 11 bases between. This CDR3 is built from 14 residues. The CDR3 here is CASSQGLSPYEQYF. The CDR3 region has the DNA TGCGCCAGCAGCCAGGGCCTCAGTCCCTACGAGCAGTACTTC.

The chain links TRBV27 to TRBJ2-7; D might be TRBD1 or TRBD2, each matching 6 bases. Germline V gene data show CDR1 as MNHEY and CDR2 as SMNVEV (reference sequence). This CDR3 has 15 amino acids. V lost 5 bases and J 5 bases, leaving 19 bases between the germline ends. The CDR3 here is CASSPVVSGAHEQYF. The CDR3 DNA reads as TGTGCCAGCAGTCCCGTGGTGTCGGGGGCGCACGAGCAGTACTTC.

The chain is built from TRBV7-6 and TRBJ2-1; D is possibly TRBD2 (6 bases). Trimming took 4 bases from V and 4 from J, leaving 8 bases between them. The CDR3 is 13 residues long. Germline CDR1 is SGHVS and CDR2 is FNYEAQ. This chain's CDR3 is CASSSGTYNEQFF. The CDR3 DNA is TGTGCCAGCAGCTCCGGGACTTACAATGAGCAGTTCTTC.